One TCR beta chain is described in this entry. No antigen is known for it. This sample is part of a study of graft-versus-host responses after intestinal transplantation. As for the study in general: All recipients got anti-thymocyte globulin induction, then tacrolimus and steroids for 3 to 4 years.

General observations from the study: The study found high graft-versus-host to host-versus-graft clonal ratios in allografts of patients with graft-donor T cell macrochimerism.

The CDR3 extends over 17 amino acids. Germline CDR1 is SGHVS and CDR2 is FQNEAQ. The junction had 10 bases not matched to a gene; V was cut back by 2 bases and J by 5 bases. Some clones are missing from TCRdb's copy, which holds only in-frame ones; the method was immunoSEQ multiplex PCR. Of fewer than 110,000 clones in the sample, approximately 94% were seen once. Sequences were derived from unstimulated CD8+ T cells sorted from spleen or lymph node cells, sampled before intestinal transplant. The rearrangement uses TRBV7-8 and TRBJ2-1, with 9 bases aligning to TRBD2. This TCR was sampled from a human donor who received an intestinal transplant. The chain's CDR3 is CASSLWGAGGGNNEQFF. The DNA of the CDR3 is TGTGCCAGCAGCTTATGGGGAGCGGGGGGCGGAAACAATGAGCAGTTCTTC.